These 2 T cell receptor beta chains were all obtained from the same sample, sequenced in a study of CD8+CD57+ T cells in acquired aplastic anemia. The study profiled TCR beta VDJ and CDR3 using genomic DNA as template. Using its own MiXCR run on the reads, TCRdb lists one record per CDR3 protein. The sample records about 160,000 distinct CDR3 sequences, under 55% being singletons. An expansion of CD8+CD57+ cells by flow cytometry had been shown in patients chosen for sequencing. Material: sorted CD4+, CD8+, or CD8+CD57+ T cells (not recorded which) from PBMCs. These receptors originate from a human donor with aplastic anemia.

The chain links TRBV24-1 to TRBJ1-2; 8 bases map to TRBD1. Germline CDR1 and CDR2: KGHDR and SFDVKD. CDR3 length equals 15 residues. V was clipped by 4 bases and J by 4 bases; unmatched bases: 7. The CDR3 reads CATSDGQGRLYGYTF. The CDR3 nucleotides read TGTGCCACCAGTGACGGACAGGGAAGACTCTATGGCTACACCTTC.

This clonotype came up a few times. This chain connects TRBV28 to TRBJ1-1; the D gene is possibly TRBD1 (5 bases). V lost 4 bases and J lost 5, with 14 bases in between. CDR1 MDHEN and CDR2 SYDVKM come from the germline V gene. The CDR3 runs to 14 residues. The DNA for the CDR3 is TGTGCCAGCAGTTCCGAGGGGTCGGGTACTGAAGCTTTCTTT. It is translated as CASSSEGSGTEAFF.